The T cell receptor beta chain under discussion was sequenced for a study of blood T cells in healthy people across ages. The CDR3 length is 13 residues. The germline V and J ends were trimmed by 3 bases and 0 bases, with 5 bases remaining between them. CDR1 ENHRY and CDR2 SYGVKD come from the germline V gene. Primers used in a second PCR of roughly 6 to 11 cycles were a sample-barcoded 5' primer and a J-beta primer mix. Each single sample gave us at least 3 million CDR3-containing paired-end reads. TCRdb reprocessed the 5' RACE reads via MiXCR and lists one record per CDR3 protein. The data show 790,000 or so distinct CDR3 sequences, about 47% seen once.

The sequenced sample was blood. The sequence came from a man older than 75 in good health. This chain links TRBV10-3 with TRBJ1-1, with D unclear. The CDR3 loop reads CAISDIMNTEAFF. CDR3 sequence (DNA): TGTGCCATCAGTGACATCATGAACACTGAAGCTTTCTTT.